A selection of T cell receptor beta chains follows, all from one sample in a study of T cell responses to AZD1222 COVID-19 vaccine. Using immunoSEQ multiplex PCR, the repertoire was profiled, and TCRdb retains in-frame clones only, with some absent. The sample yields 100,000 or so clones, 70% to 90% seen once. Sequenced here: peripheral blood, sampled 28 days after the second AZD1222 dose. The receptors derive from an adult who received the AZD1222 COVID-19 vaccine. Both conserved end residues are part of each CDR3.

j_gene: TRBJ2-2; v_gene: TRBV5-1; CDR3aa: CASRGDSNTGELFF
j_gene: TRBJ2-2; v_gene: TRBV5-1; CDR3aa: CASSLRTSGSLGGELFF
j_gene: TRBJ2-6; v_gene: TRBV11-2; CDR3aa: CASRRGPSSGANVLTF
j_gene: TRBJ2-7; v_gene: TRBV10-3; CDR3aa: CAISVQPPYEQYF
j_gene: TRBJ2-3; v_gene: TRBV6-4; CDR3aa: CASSPGTSGGSDTQYF
j_gene: TRBJ1-4; v_gene: TRBV5-4; CDR3aa: CASSLGSKGEKLFF
j_gene: TRBJ2-7; v_gene: TRBV4-1; CDR3aa: CASSLARGQGSHEQYF
j_gene: TRBJ1-4; v_gene: TRBV30; CDR3aa: CAWSPGQGNEKLFF
j_gene: TRBJ2-3; v_gene: TRBV5-4; CDR3aa: CASSRSGIRTDTQYF
j_gene: TRBJ1-1; v_gene: TRBV5-1; CDR3aa: CASSYRQGENTEAFF
j_gene: TRBJ2-7; v_gene: TRBV28; CDR3aa: CASTGTGTYEQYF
j_gene: TRBJ2-1; v_gene: TRBV25-1; CDR3aa: CASSEYSNEQFF
j_gene: TRBJ1-1; v_gene: TRBV11-2; CDR3aa: CASSLAGSGVGFF
j_gene: TRBJ1-1; v_gene: TRBV14; CDR3aa: CASSQELMNTEAFF
j_gene: TRBJ2-2; v_gene: TRBV6-6; CDR3aa: CASSSGQVTGELFF
j_gene: TRBJ2-6; v_gene: TRBV19; CDR3aa: CASSILGQGAGANVLTF
j_gene: TRBJ2-3; v_gene: TRBV20-1; CDR3aa: CSASAGADTQYF
j_gene: TRBJ1-6; v_gene: TRBV28; CDR3aa: CASSLLGVQSPLHF
j_gene: TRBJ1-1; v_gene: TRBV18; CDR3aa: CASSQMADRGHTEAFF
j_gene: TRBJ2-3; v_gene: TRBV4-2; CDR3aa: CASSQDRGLSTDTQYF
j_gene: TRBJ1-6; v_gene: TRBV30; CDR3aa: CAWSEGGAPLHF
j_gene: TRBJ1-2; v_gene: TRBV27; CDR3aa: CASSPRDRQHGYTF
j_gene: TRBJ2-3; v_gene: TRBV30; CDR3aa: CACSRGTDTQYF
j_gene: TRBJ2-2; v_gene: TRBV5-1; CDR3aa: CASIPRAGNTGELFF
j_gene: TRBJ2-1; v_gene: TRBV19; CDR3aa: CASSIGKGSSYNEQFF
j_gene: TRBJ1-1; v_gene: TRBV28; CDR3aa: CASSLTGGYAFF
j_gene: TRBJ1-5; v_gene: TRBV6-5; CDR3aa: CASRGQGSNQPQHF
j_gene: TRBJ2-7; v_gene: TRBV18; CDR3aa: CASSRRQGAWEQYF
j_gene: TRBJ2-7; v_gene: TRBV7-2; CDR3aa: CASSSTPTSRSAQYF
j_gene: TRBJ2-4; v_gene: TRBV21-1; CDR3aa: CASSKGPRGMDIQYF
j_gene: TRBJ1-3; v_gene: TRBV11-2; CDR3aa: CASSPVDLQGNTIYF
j_gene: TRBJ2-2; v_gene: TRBV28; CDR3aa: CASSSPAPGELFF
j_gene: TRBJ2-2; v_gene: TRBV29-1; CDR3aa: CSVVLQGHTGELFF
j_gene: TRBJ2-3; v_gene: TRBV6-4; CDR3aa: CASSASGGSPTDTQYF
j_gene: TRBJ2-1; v_gene: TRBV28; CDR3aa: CASSPWLNEQFF
j_gene: TRBJ2-2; v_gene: TRBV2; CDR3aa: CASSEAERELFF
j_gene: TRBJ2-2; v_gene: TRBV19; CDR3aa: CASRDRGHRTGELFF
j_gene: TRBJ1-6; v_gene: TRBV30; CDR3aa: CAWSSDPLGNSPLHF
j_gene: TRBJ1-5; v_gene: TRBV6-2/TRBV6-3; CDR3aa: CASSKLLTGANQPQHF
j_gene: TRBJ1-3; v_gene: TRBV25-1; CDR3aa: CASSVQGARRPGNTIYF
j_gene: TRBJ2-1; v_gene: TRBV11-1; CDR3aa: CASSLGQYNEQFF
j_gene: TRBJ2-2; v_gene: TRBV27; CDR3aa: CASSLLGQGFPGELFF
j_gene: TRBJ2-1; v_gene: TRBV28; CDR3aa: CASSSPDRDEQFF
j_gene: TRBJ1-1; v_gene: TRBV12-5; CDR3aa: CASGSQGALGAFF
j_gene: TRBJ2-7; v_gene: TRBV27; CDR3aa: CASSPEYSPSYEQYF
j_gene: TRBJ1-1; v_gene: TRBV18; CDR3aa: CASSPRGFTEAFF
j_gene: TRBJ2-1; v_gene: TRBV11-2; CDR3aa: CASSFPASGRGDEQFF
j_gene: TRBJ2-7; v_gene: TRBV2; CDR3aa: CASSLGRSSYEQYF
j_gene: TRBJ1-3; v_gene: TRBV30; CDR3aa: CAWSRHSGNTIYF
j_gene: TRBJ2-1; v_gene: TRBV12-3/TRBV12-4; CDR3aa: CASSLFRSNEQFF
j_gene: TRBJ2-1; v_gene: TRBV27; CDR3aa: CASSFPQSSYNEQFF
j_gene: TRBJ2-7; v_gene: TRBV30; CDR3aa: CAWNPHGGYEQYF
j_gene: TRBJ2-7; v_gene: TRBV7-9; CDR3aa: CASSARDNYEQYF
j_gene: TRBJ2-7; v_gene: TRBV4-1; CDR3aa: CASSPPPGTPYYEQYF
j_gene: TRBJ2-7; v_gene: TRBV7-2; CDR3aa: CASSSTPPYEQYF
j_gene: TRBJ1-1; v_gene: TRBV5-1; CDR3aa: CASSVTGNTEAFF
j_gene: TRBJ1-6; v_gene: TRBV27; CDR3aa: CASSPGTPSYNSPLHF
j_gene: TRBJ1-1; v_gene: TRBV9; CDR3aa: CASSVGGMNTEAFF
j_gene: TRBJ2-7; v_gene: TRBV6-5; CDR3aa: CASSYSSGEASYEQYF